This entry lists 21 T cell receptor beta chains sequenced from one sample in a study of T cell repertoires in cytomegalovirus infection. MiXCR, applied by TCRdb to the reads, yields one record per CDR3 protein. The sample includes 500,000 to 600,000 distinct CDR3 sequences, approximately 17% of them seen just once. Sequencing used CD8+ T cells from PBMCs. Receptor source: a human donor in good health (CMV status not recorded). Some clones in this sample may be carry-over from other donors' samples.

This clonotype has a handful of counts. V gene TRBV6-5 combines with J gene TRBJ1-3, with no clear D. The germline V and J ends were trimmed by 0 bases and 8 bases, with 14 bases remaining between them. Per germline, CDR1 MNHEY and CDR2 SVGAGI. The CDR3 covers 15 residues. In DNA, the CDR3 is TGTGCCAGCAGTTACTCGATGGAGGAGTCGGACACCATATATTTT. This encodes CASSYSMEESDTIYF.

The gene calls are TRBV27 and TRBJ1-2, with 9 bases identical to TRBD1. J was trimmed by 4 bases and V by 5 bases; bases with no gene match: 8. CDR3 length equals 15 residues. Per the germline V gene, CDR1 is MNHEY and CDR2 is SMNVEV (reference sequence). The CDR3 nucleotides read TGTGCCAGCAGTATAGGGACAGGGCTAATCTATGGCTACACCTTC. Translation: CASSIGTGLIYGYTF.

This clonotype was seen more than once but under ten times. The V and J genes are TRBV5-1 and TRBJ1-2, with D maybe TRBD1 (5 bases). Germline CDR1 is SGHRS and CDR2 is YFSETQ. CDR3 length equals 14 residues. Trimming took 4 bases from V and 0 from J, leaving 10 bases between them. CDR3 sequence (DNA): TGCGCCAGCAGCGGCAGGGTATCTAACTATGGCTACACCTTC. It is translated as CASSGRVSNYGYTF.

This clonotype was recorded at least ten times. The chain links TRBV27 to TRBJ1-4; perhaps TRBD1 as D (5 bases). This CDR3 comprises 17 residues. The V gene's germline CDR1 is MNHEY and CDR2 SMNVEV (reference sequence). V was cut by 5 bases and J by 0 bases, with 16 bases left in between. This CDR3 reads CASSAFPAGATNEKLFF. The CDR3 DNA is TGTGCCAGCAGTGCCTTCCCGGCGGGGGCAACTAATGAAAAACTGTTTTTT.

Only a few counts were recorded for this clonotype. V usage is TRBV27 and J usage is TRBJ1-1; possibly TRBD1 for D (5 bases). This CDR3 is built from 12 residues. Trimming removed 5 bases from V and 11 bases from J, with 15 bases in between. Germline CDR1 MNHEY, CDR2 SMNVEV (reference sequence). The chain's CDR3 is CASSPLGARAFF. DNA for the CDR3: TGTGCCAGCAGTCCCCTAGGGGCTAGGGCTTTCTTT.

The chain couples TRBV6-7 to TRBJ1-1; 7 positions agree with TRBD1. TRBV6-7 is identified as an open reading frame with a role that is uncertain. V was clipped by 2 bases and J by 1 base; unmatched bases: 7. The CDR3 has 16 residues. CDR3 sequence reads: CASSYPRTGENTEAFF. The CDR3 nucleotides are TGTGCCAGCAGTTACCCGAGGACAGGAGAGAACACTGAAGCTTTCTTT.

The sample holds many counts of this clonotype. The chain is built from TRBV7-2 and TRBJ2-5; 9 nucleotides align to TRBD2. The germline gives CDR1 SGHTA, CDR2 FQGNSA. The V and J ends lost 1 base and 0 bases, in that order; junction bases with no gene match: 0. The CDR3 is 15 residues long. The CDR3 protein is CASSLGTSDQETQYF. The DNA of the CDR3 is TGTGCCAGCAGCTTAGGGACTAGCGACCAAGAGACCCAGTACTTC.

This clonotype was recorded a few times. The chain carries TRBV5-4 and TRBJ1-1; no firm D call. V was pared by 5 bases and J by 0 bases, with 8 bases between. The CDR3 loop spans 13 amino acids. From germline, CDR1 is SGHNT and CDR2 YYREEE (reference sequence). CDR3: CASRPFLNTEAFF. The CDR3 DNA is TGTGCCAGCAGGCCCTTCTTGAACACTGAAGCTTTCTTT.

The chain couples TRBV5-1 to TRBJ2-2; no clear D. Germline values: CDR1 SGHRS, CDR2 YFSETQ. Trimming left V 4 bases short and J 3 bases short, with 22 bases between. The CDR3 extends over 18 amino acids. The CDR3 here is CASSPRNPKIPDTGELFF. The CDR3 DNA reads TGCGCCAGCAGCCCGCGGAACCCCAAGATCCCGGACACCGGGGAGCTGTTTTTT.

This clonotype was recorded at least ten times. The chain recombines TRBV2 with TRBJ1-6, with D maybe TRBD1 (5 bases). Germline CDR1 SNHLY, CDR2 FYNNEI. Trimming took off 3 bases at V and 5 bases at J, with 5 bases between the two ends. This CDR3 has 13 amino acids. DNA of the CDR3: TGTGCCAGCAGTGAGGGGCATAATTCACCCCTCCACTTT. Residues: CASSEGHNSPLHF.

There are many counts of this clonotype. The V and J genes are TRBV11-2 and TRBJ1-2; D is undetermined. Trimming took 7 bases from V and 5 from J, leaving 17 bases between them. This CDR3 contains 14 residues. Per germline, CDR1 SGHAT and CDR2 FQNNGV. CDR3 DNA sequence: TGTGCCAGCACCCCAGACACCCTTCAATATGGCTACACCTTC. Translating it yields CASTPDTLQYGYTF.

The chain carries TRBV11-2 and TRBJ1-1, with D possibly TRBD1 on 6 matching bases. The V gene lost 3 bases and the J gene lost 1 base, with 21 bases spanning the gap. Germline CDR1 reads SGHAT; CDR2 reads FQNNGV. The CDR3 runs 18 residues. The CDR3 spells CASSFPLTGKGRNTEAFF. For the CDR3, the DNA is TGTGCCAGCAGCTTCCCCTTAACAGGGAAGGGAAGGAACACTGAAGCTTTCTTT.

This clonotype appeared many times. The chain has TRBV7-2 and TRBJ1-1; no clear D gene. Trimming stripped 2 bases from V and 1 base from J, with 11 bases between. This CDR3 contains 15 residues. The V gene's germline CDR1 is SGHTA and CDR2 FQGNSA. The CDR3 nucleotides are TGTGCCAGCAGCTTACGATCCAGGAGGAACACTGAAGCTTTCTTT. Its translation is CASSLRSRRNTEAFF.

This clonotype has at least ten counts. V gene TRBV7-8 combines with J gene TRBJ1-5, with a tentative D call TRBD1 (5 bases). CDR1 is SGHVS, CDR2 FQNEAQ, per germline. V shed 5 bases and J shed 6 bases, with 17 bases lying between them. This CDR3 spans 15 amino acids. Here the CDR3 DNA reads TGTGCCAGCAGCACCTTGTGGCAGGGAGGTCAGCCCCAGCATTTT. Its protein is CASSTLWQGGQPQHF.

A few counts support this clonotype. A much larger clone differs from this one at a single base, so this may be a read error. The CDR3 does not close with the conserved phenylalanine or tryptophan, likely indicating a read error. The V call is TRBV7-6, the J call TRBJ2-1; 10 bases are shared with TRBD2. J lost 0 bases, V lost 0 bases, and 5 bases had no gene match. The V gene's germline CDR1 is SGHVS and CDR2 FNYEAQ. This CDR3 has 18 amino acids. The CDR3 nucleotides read TGTGCCAGCAGCTTAGCTAGGACTAGCGGTGTCTCCTACAATGAGCAGTTCTTA. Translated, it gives CASSLARTSGVSYNEQFL.

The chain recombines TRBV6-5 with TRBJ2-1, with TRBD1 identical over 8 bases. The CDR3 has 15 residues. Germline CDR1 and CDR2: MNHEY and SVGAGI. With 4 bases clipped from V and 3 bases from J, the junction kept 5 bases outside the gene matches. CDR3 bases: TGTGCCAGCAGTTCTCTTGGACAGGGCTACAATGAGCAGTTCTTC. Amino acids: CASSSLGQGYNEQFF.

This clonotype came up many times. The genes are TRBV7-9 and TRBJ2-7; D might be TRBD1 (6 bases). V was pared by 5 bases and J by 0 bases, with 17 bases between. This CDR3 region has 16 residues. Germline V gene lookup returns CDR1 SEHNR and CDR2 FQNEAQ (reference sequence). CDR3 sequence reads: CASSPVTGPSSYEQYF. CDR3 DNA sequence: TGTGCCAGCAGCCCTGTGACAGGCCCCAGCTCCTACGAGCAGTACTTC.

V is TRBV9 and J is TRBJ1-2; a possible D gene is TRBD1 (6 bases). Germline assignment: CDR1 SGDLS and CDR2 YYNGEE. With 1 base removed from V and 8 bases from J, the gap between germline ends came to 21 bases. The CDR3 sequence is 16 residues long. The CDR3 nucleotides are TGTGCCAGCAGCGTACCCTCCCGACAGGAATTCGACGGCTACACCTTC. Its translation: CASSVPSRQEFDGYTF.

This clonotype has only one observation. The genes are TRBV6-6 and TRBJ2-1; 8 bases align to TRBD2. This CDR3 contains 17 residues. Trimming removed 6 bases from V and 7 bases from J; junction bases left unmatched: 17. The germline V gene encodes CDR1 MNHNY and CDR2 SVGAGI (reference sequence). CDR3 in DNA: TGTGCCAGCAGCCCCACGACTCAGCGGGAGCGGAGGAATGAGCAGTTCTTC. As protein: CASSPTTQRERRNEQFF.

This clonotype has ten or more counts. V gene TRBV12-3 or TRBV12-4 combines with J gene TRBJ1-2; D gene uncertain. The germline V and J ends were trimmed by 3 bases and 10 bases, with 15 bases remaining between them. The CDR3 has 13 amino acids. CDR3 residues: CASSFSKTLVYTF. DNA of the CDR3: TGTGCCAGCAGTTTTTCCAAAACGCTCGTCTACACCTTC.

The CDR3, as DNA: TGTGCCAGCAGCGGTCCTAGCGGGAGGCACTACAATGAGCAGTTCTTC. Residues: CASSGPSGRHYNEQFF. V and J are TRBV9 and TRBJ2-1; 11 bases are a match to TRBD2. Unmatched junction bases numbered 5, after V lost 3 bases and J lost 3 bases. The germline V gene encodes CDR1 SGDLS and CDR2 YYNGEE. This CDR3 has 16 amino acids.